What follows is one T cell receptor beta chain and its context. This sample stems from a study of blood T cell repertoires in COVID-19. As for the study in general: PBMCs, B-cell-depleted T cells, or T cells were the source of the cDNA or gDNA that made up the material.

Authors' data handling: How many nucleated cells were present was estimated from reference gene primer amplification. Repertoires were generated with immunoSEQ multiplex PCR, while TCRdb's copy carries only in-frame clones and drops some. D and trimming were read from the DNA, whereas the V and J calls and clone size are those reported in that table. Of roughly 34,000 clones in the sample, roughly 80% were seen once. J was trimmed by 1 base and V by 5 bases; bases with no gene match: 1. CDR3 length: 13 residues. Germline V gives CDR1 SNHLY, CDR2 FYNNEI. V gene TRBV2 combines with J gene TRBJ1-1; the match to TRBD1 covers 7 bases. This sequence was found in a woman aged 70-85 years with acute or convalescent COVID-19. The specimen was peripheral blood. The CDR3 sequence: CASSRDRNTEAFF. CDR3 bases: TGTGCCAGCAGTCGGGACAGGAACACTGAAGCTTTCTTT. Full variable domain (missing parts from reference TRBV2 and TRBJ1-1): EPEVTQTPSHQVTQMGQEVILRCVPISNHLYFYWYRQILGQKVEFLVSFYNNEISEKSEIFDDQFSVERPDGSNFTLKIRSTKLEDSAMYFCASSRDRNTEAFFGQGTRLTVV.